This T cell receptor (beta chain) was identified during a study of CD8 T cells in ankylosing spondylitis. The CDR3 runs 17 residues. Deletions cut 7 bases from V and 0 bases from J, with 16 bases between. Germline CDR1 reads MNHNS; CDR2 reads SASEGT. Study-wide findings and caveats: Relatively rare in peripheral blood, disease-linked clones were also CD8+. There were earlier reports of some motif variants in reactive arthritis synovial fluid and blood. It was reported that disease-linked clones were significantly enriched in matched ankylosing spondylitis synovial fluid.

TCRdb itself ran the 5' RACE reads through MiXCR, one entry per CDR3 protein. The sample has 350,000 to 400,000 distinct CDR3 sequences, roughly 22% seen once. This clonotype was seen a handful of times. Its target is not known. Material: blood, either unsorted or a sorted T cell fraction (not recorded which). The sequence derives from a male donor with ankylosing spondylitis or in good health (not recorded which). This chain links TRBV6-1 with TRBJ2-6, with D unclear. The CDR3 region has the DNA TGTGCCAGCAAAGCTCGTTCGGGTTCCTCTGGGGCCAACGTCCTGACTTTC. Its protein product is CASKARSGSSGANVLTF.